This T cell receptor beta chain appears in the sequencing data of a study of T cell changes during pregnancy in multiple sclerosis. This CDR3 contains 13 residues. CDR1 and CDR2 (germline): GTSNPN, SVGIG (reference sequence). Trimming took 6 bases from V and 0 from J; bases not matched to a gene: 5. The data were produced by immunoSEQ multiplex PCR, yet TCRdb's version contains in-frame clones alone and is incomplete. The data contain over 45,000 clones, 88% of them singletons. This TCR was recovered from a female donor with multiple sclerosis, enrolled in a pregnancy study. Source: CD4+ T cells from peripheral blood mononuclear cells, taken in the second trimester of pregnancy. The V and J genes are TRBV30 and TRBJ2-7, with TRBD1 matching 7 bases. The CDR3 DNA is TGTGCCTGCCACCGGGACAGCTCCTACGAGCAGTACTTC. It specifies CACHRDSSYEQYF.